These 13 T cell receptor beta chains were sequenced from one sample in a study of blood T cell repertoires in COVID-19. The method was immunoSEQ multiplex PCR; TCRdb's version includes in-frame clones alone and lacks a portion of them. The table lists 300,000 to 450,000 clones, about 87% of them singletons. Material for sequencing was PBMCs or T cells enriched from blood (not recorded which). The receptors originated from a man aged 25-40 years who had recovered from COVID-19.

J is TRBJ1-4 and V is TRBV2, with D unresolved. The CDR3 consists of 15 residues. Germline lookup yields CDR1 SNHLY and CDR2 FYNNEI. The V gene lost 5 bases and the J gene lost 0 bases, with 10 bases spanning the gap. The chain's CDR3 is CASSTELATNEKLFF. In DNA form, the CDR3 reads TGTGCCAGCAGTACAGAACTAGCAACTAATGAAAAACTGTTTTTT.

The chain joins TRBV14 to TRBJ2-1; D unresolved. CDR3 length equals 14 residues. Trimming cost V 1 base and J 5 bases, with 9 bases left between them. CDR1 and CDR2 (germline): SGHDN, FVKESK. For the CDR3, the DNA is TGTGCCAGCAGCCAAGGGGCCAGTCACAATGAGCAGTTCTTC. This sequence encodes CASSQGASHNEQFF.

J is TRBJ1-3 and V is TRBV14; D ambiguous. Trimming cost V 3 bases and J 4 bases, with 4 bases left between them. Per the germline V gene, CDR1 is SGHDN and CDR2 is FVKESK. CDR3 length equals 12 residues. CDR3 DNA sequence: TGTGCCAGCAGCCAGCGGGGAAACACCATATATTTT. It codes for CASSQRGNTIYF.

The CDR3 sequence is CASARTGPNEQFF. The CDR3 DNA sequence: TGTGCCAGCGCCCGGACAGGTCCAAATGAGCAGTTCTTC. The genes are TRBV2 and TRBJ2-1; 7 bases are a match to TRBD1. This CDR3 contains 13 residues. Germline loops: CDR1 SNHLY, CDR2 FYNNEI. After removal of 8 bases from V and 7 bases from J, the junction contained 8 bases not matched to a gene.

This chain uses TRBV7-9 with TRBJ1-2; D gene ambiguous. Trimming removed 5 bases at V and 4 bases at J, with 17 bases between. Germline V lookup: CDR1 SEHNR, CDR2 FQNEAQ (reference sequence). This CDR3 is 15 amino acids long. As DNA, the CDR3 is TGTGCCAGCAGCGCTCGGGAGACTAAGGGCTATGGCTACACCTTC. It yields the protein CASSARETKGYGYTF.

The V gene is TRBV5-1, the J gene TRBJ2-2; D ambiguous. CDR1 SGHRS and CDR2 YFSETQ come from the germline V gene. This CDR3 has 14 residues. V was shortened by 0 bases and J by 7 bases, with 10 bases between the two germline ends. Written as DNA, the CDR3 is TGCGCCAGCAGCTTGGCGGTTGCGCTCGGGGAGCTGTTTTTT. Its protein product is CASSLAVALGELFF.

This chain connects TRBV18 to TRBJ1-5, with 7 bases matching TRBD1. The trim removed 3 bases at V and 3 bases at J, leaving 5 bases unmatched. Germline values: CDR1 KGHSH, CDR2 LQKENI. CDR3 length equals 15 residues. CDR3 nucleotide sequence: TGTGCCAGCTCACCGAACAGGGGTCCCAATCAGCCCCAGCATTTT. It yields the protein CASSPNRGPNQPQHF.

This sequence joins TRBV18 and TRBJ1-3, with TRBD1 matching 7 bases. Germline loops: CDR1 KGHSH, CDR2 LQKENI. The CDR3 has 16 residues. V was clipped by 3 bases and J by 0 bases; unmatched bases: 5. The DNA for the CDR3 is TGTGCCAGCTCACCGCCGGGACAGAGCTCTGGAAACACCATATATTTT. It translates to CASSPPGQSSGNTIYF.

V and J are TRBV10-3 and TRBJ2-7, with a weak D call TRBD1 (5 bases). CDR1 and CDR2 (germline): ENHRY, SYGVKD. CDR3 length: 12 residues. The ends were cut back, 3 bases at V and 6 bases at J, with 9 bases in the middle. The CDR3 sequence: CAISEGVGEQYF. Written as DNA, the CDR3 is TGTGCCATCAGTGAAGGGGTAGGCGAGCAGTACTTC.

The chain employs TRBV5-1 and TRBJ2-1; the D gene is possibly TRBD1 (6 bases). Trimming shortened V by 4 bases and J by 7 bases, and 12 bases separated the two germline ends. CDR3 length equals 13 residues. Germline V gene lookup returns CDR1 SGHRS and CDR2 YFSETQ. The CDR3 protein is CASSTPQGNEQFF. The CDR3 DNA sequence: TGCGCCAGCAGCACCCCACAGGGTAATGAGCAGTTCTTC.

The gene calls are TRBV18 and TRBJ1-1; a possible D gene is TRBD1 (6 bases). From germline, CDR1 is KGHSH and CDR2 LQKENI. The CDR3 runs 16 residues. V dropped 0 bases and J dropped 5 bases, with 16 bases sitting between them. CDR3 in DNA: TGTGCCAGCTCACCACCGTTCGGCAGGGGTTTAACTGAAGCTTTCTTT. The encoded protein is CASSPPFGRGLTEAFF.

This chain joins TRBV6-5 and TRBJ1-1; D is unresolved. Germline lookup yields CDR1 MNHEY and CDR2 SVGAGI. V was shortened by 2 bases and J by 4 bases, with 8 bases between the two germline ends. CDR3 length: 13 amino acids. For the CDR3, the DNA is TGTGCCAGCAGTTACGAGAGGATCACTGAAGCTTTCTTT. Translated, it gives CASSYERITEAFF.

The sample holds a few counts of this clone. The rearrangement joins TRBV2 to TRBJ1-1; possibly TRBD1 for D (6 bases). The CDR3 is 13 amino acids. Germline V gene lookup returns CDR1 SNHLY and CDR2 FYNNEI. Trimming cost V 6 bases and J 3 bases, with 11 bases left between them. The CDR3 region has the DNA TGTGCCAGCAGGGAGGACAGATACACTGAAGCTTTCTTT. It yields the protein CASREDRYTEAFF. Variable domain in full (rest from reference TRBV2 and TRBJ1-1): EPEVTQTPSHQVTQMGQEVILRCVPISNHLYFYWYRQILGQKVEFLVSFYNNEISEKSEIFDDQFSVERPDGSNFTLKIRSTKLEDSAMYFCASREDRYTEAFFGQGTRLTVV.